The 2 T cell receptor beta chains below all came from one sample that was sequenced in a study of CD8 T cells in ankylosing spondylitis. Study results and caveats: Characteristic of ankylosing spondylitis blood, it appeared, was a TCR beta motif comprising 7 to 9 highly homologous variants.

These receptors have no known antigen. TCRdb re-called the 5' RACE reads through MiXCR, storing one row per CDR3 protein. The sample yields hundreds of thousands of distinct CDR3 sequences, about 13% seen once. Sequences were obtained from blood, either unsorted or a sorted T cell fraction (not recorded which). The receptors shown here come from a male donor with ankylosing spondylitis.

This clonotype was counted a single time. V usage is TRBV5-4 and J usage is TRBJ1-5; D is ambiguous. The CDR3 consists of 15 residues. Trimming left V 4 bases short and J 0 bases short, with 11 bases between. CDR1 and CDR2 (germline): SGHNT, YYREEE (reference sequence). CDR3 sequence reads: CASSTDSDSNQPQHF. CDR3 DNA: TGTGCCAGCAGCACGGACTCAGATAGCAATCAGCCCCAGCATTTT.

V usage is TRBV5-1 and J usage is TRBJ2-3; D not resolved. This CDR3 spans 11 amino acids. Trimming pared 5 bases from V and 4 bases from J, leaving 5 bases between. Per germline, CDR1 SGHRS and CDR2 YFSETQ. CDR3 sequence (DNA): TGCGCCAGCAGTTGGTCAGATACGCAGTATTTT. This sequence encodes CASSWSDTQYF.